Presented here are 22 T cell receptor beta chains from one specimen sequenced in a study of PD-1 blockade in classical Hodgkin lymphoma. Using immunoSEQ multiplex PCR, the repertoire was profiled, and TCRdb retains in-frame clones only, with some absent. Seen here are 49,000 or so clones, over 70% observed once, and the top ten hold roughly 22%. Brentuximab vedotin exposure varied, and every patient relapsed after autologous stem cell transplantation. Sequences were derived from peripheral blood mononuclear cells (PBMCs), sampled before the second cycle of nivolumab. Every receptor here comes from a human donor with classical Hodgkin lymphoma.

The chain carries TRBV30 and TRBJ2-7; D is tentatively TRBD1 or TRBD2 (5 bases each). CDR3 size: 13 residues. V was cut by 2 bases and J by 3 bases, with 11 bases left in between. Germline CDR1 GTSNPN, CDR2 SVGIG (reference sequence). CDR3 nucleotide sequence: TGTGCCTGGAGTCCGGGGACCTTCTACGAGCAGTACTTC. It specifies CAWSPGTFYEQYF.

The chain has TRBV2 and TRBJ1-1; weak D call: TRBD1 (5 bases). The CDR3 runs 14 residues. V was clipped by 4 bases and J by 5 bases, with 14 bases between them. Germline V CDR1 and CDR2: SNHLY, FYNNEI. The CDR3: CASSGPGGGTEAFF. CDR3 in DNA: TGTGCCAGCAGTGGCCCCGGGGGGGGGACTGAAGCTTTCTTT.

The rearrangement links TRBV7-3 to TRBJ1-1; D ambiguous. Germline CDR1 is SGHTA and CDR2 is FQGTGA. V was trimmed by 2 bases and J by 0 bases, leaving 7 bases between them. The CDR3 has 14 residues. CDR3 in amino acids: CASSLGSLNTEAFF. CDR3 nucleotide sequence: TGTGCCAGCAGCTTAGGCAGCTTGAACACTGAAGCTTTCTTT.

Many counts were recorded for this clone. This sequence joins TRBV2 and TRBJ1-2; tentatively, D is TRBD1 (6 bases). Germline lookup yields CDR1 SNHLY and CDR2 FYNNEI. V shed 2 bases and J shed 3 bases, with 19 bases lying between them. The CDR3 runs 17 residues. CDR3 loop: CASSESSDRPWDYGYTF. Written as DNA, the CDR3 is TGTGCCAGCAGTGAAAGTTCCGACAGGCCGTGGGACTATGGCTACACCTTC.

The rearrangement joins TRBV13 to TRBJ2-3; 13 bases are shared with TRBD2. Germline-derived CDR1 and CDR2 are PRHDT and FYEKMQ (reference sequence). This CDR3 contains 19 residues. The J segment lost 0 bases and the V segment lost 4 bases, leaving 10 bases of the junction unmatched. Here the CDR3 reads CASSSLGRLAGGSTDTQYF. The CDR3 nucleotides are TGTGCCAGCAGCTCCCTAGGTCGACTAGCGGGGGGTAGCACAGATACGCAGTATTTT.

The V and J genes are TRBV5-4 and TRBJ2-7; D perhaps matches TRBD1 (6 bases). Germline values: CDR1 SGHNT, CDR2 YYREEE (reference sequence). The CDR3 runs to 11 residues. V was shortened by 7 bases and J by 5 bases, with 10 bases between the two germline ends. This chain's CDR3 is CASSQGHEQYF. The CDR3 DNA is TGTGCCAGCTCCCAGGGGCACGAGCAGTACTTC.

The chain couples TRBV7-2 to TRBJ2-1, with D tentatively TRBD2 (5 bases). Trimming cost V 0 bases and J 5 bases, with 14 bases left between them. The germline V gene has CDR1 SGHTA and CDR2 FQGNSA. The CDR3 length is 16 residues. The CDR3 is CASSLAILVLDNEQFF. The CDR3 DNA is TGTGCCAGCAGCTTAGCGATACTAGTTTTAGACAATGAGCAGTTCTTC.

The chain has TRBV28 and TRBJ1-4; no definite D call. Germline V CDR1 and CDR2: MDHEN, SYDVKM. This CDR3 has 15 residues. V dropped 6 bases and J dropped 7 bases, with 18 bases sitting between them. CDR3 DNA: TGTGCCAGCAGCCTCGTTACACCCCTAGGTGAAAAACTGTTTTTT. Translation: CASSLVTPLGEKLFF.

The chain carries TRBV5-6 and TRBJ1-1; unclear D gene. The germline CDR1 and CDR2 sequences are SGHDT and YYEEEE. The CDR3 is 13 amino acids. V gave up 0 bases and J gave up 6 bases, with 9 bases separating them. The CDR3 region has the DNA TGTGCCAGCAGCTTGGTCCTTTCGCCTGAAGCTTTCTTT. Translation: CASSLVLSPEAFF.

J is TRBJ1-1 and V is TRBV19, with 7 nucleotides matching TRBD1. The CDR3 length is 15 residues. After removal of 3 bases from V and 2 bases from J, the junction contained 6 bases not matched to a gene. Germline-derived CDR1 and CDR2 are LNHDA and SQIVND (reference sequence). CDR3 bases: TGTGCCAGTAGTATTCCACAGGGGTCCAACACTGAAGCTTTCTTT. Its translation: CASSIPQGSNTEAFF.

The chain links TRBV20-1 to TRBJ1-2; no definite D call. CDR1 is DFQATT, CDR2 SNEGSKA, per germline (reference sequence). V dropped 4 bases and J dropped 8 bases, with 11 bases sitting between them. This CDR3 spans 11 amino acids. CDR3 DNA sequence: TGCAGTGCTATAGACCCCGCGGGCTACACCTTC. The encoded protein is CSAIDPAGYTF.

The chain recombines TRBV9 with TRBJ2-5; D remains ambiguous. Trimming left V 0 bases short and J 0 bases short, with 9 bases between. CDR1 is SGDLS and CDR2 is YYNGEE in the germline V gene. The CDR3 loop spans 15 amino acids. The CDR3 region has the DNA TGTGCCAGCAGCGTAGCTCCTGAGTACCAAGAGACCCAGTACTTC. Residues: CASSVAPEYQETQYF.

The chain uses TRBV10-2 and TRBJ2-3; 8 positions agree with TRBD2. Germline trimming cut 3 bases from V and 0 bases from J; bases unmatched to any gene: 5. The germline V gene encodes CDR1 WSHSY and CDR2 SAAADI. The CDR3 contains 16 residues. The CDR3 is CASSDPGGHSTDTQYF. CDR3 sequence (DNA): TGCGCCAGCAGTGACCCGGGGGGGCACAGCACAGATACGCAGTATTTT.

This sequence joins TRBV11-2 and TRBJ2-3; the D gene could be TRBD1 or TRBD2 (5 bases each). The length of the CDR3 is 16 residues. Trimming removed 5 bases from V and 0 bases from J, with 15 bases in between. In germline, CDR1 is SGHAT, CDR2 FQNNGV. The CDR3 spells CASSHPGRTSTDTQYF. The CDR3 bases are TGTGCCAGCAGCCACCCGGGACGAACTAGCACAGATACGCAGTATTTT.

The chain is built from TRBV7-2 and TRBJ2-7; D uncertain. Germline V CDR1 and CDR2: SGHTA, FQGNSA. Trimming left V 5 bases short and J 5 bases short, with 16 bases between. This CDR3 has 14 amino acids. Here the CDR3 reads CASSPVGRIHEQYF. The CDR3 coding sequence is TGTGCCAGCAGCCCCGTGGGAAGGATCCACGAGCAGTACTTC.

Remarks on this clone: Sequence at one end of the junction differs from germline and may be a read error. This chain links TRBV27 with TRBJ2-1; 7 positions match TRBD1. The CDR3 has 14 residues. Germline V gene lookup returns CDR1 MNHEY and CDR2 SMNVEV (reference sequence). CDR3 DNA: TGTGCCAGCTCGAAATCCCTCGGGGACAGCCTCAAACTCTTC. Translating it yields CASSKSLGDSLKLF.

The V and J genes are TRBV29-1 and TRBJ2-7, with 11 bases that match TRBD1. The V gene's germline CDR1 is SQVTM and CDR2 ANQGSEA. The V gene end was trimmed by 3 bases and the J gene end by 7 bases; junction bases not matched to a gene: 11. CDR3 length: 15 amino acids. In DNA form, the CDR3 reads TGCAGCGTTGAGGTATCCGGACAGGGGGCAGGGGAGCAGTACTTC. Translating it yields CSVEVSGQGAGEQYF.

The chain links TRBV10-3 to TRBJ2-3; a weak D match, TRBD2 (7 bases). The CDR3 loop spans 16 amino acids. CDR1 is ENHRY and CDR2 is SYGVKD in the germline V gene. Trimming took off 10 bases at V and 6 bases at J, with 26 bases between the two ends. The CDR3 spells CATQPSGGGRSDTQYF. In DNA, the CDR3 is TGTGCCACACAACCCAGTGGGGGGGGGCGGTCCGATACGCAGTATTTT.

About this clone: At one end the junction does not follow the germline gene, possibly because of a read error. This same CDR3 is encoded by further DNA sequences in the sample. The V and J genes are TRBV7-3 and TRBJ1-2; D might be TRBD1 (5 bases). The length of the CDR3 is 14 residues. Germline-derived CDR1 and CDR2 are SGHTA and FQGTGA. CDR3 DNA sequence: TGTGCCAGCAGCCACGGGGCGGGGGACTATGGCTACACTTTC. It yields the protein CASSHGAGDYGYTF.

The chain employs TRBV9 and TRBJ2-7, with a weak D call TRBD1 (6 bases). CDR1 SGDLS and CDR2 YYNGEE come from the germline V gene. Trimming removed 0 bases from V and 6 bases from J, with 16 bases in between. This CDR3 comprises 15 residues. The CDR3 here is CASSVGSQGKGEQYF. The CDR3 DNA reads TGTGCCAGCAGCGTAGGATCGCAGGGGAAGGGCGAGCAGTACTTC. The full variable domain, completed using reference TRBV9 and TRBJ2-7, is DSGVTQTPKHLITATGQRVTLRCSPRSGDLSVYWYQQSLDQGLQFLIQYYNGEERAKGNILERFSAQQFPDLHSELNLSSLELGDSALYFCASSVGSQGKGEQYFGPGTRLTVT.

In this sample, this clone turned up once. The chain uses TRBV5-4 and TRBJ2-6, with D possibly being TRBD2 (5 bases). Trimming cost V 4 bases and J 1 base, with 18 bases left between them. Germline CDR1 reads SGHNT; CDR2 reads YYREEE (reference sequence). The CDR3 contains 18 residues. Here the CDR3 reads CASSGLGYSESGANVLTF. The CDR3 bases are TGTGCCAGCAGCGGACTGGGTTACAGTGAATCTGGGGCCAACGTCCTGACTTTC.

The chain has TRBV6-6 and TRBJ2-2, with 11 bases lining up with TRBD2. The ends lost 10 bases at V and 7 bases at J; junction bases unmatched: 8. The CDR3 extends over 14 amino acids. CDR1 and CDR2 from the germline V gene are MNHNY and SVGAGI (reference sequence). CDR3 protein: CATKIAGGSGELFF. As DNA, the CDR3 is TGTGCCACCAAAATAGCGGGGGGGAGCGGGGAGCTGTTTTTT.